This TCR beta chain was recorded in a study of human T cells and chemical hapten exposure. Time point denoted: patch test 2, 6 weeks after DPC sensitization. Documented treatment: therapeutic diphenylcyclopropenone sensitization with weekly scalp DPC. TCRdb re-derived calls from the RACE reads in MiXCR, one entry per CDR3 protein. The data contain 35,000 to 50,000 distinct CDR3 sequences, approximately 9% of them singletons. V lost 3 bases, J lost 0 bases, and 9 bases lay in between. The CDR3 is 15 amino acids. Per germline, CDR1 MGHDK and CDR2 SYGVNS. This clonotype was recorded many times. The receptor was derived from a woman in her 40s with alopecia areata. Some clones in this sample may be carry-over from other donors' samples. This material consisted of whole blood, taken in connection with sensitization to the hapten diphenylcyclopropenone (DPC). The chain couples TRBV25-1 to TRBJ1-3; D gene ambiguous. Here the CDR3 reads CASSDGLISGNTIYF. The CDR3 region has the DNA TGTGCCAGCAGTGACGGACTTATCTCTGGAAACACCATATATTTT. The complete variable domain, with remaining parts taken from reference TRBV25-1 and TRBJ1-3, reads EADIYQTPRYLVIGTGKKITLECSQTMGHDKMYWYQQDPGMELHLIHYSYGVNSTEKGDLSSESTVSRIRTEHFPLTLESARPSHTSQYLCASSDGLISGNTIYFGEGSWLTVV.